What follows are 30 T cell receptor beta chains derived from one specimen sequenced in a study of radiation and T cells in renal cell carcinoma. This sample's time point: blood 2 weeks post-SBRT. The treatment: 15 Gy SBRT to primary tumor, nephrectomy 4 weeks later. Clones were sequenced by immunoSEQ multiplex PCR, and TCRdb holds only the in-frame ones, with some missing. Counted here are about 47,000 clones, roughly 78% occurring once; the ten biggest clones make up under 30%. Sequences were derived from blood, sampled from a patient whose treatment included radiotherapy and nephrectomy. These receptors all come from a woman in her 70s with renal cell carcinoma.

This chain connects TRBV14 to TRBJ1-4; 8 bases are shared with TRBD1. The J segment lost 2 bases and the V segment lost 2 bases, leaving 4 bases of the junction unmatched. The CDR3 is made up of 16 amino acids. Germline CDR1 and CDR2: SGHDN and FVKESK. CDR3 loop: CASSQTRGLTNEKLFF. CDR3 sequence (DNA): TGTGCCAGCAGCCAAACCAGGGGGCTGACTAATGAAAAACTGTTTTTT.

V and J are TRBV7-9 and TRBJ2-5; TRBD2 might be the D (6 bases). V lost 3 bases, J lost 5 bases, and 7 bases lay in between. Germline CDR1 and CDR2: SEHNR and FQNEAQ (reference sequence). The CDR3 loop spans 12 amino acids. The CDR3: CASSFGGETQYF. CDR3 bases: TGTGCCAGCAGCTTTGGAGGGGAGACCCAGTACTTC.

This clone is a singleton in its sample. The chain joins TRBV7-2 to TRBJ1-2, with TRBD1 as a possible D gene (6 bases). The CDR3 spans 15 residues. The ends were cut back, 7 bases at V and 0 bases at J, with 15 bases in the middle. Per germline, CDR1 SGHTA and CDR2 FQGNSA. The CDR3 sequence is CASTPGGRANYGYTF. In DNA form, the CDR3 reads TGTGCCAGCACCCCCGGGGGGCGAGCTAACTATGGCTACACCTTC.

V and J are TRBV6-5 and TRBJ2-1; tentative D call: TRBD2 (6 bases). Germline assignment: CDR1 MNHEY and CDR2 SVGAGI. This CDR3 is built from 15 residues. V gave up 2 bases and J gave up 5 bases, with 13 bases separating them. The CDR3 protein is CASSYIGRGDNEQFF. Written as DNA, the CDR3 is TGTGCCAGCAGTTACATCGGGAGAGGGGACAATGAGCAGTTCTTC.

The CDR3 sequence is CAKSGTGGANTEAFF. The DNA for the CDR3 is TGTGCCAAGTCGGGGACAGGGGGCGCGAACACTGAAGCTTTCTTT. The V and J genes are TRBV2 and TRBJ1-1; TRBD1 agrees at 12 bases. This CDR3 spans 15 amino acids. The V gene's germline CDR1 is SNHLY and CDR2 FYNNEI. The V segment lost 10 bases and the J segment 1 base; nucleotides outside the gene matches: 7.

The genes are TRBV6-1 and TRBJ2-3; 10 bases align to TRBD2. The V segment lost 4 bases and the J segment 3 bases; nucleotides outside the gene matches: 1. The length of the CDR3 is 14 residues. CDR1 MNHNS and CDR2 SASEGT come from the germline V gene. The CDR3 loop reads CASSASGGTDTQYF. As DNA, the CDR3 is TGTGCCAGCAGTGCTAGCGGGGGAACAGATACGCAGTATTTT.

CDR3 nucleotides: TGCGCCAGCAGCTTGCGGGGATCAGATACGCAGTATTTT. This encodes CASSLRGSDTQYF. This chain connects TRBV5-1 to TRBJ2-3, with a tentative D call TRBD2 (5 bases). This CDR3 is built from 13 residues. The V and J ends lost 1 base and 4 bases respectively, with 7 bases between them. Germline V gene sequence: CDR1 SGHRS, CDR2 YFSETQ.

This rearrangement joins TRBV15 to TRBJ1-6; 7 nucleotides align to TRBD1. Germline trimming cut 5 bases from V and 8 bases from J; bases unmatched to any gene: 6. The germline V gene has CDR1 LNHNV and CDR2 YYDKDF (reference sequence). The CDR3 totals 14 residues. CDR3 protein: CATSPRDSDSPLHF. In DNA form, the CDR3 reads TGTGCCACCAGCCCCCGGGACAGTGATTCACCCCTCCACTTT.

The rearrangement joins TRBV7-9 to TRBJ1-2, with D unclear. Germline V gene sequence: CDR1 SEHNR, CDR2 FQNEAQ (reference sequence). The CDR3 covers 13 residues. Trimming removed 5 bases from V and 2 bases from J, with 9 bases in between. CDR3 sequence: CASSQELNYGYTF. In DNA, the CDR3 is TGTGCCAGCAGCCAAGAGTTGAACTATGGCTACACCTTC. Combining the CDR3 with reference TRBV7-9 and TRBJ1-2 gives the whole variable domain DTGVSQNPRHKITKRGQNVTFRCDPISEHNRLYWYRQTLGQGPEFLTYFQNEAQLEKSRLLSDRFSAERPKGSFSTLEIQRTEQGDSAMYLCASSQELNYGYTFGSGTRLTVV.

The chain couples TRBV5-1 to TRBJ1-1; D call uncertain. The V gene lost 0 bases and the J gene lost 4 bases, with 13 bases spanning the gap. Germline loops: CDR1 SGHRS, CDR2 YFSETQ. There are 15 residues in the CDR3. The CDR3 sequence is CASSLGTAVVTEAFF. The CDR3 coding sequence is TGCGCCAGCAGCTTGGGCACAGCCGTCGTCACTGAAGCTTTCTTT.

V usage is TRBV2 and J usage is TRBJ2-6; TRBD1 matches at 8 bases. Unmatched junction bases numbered 8, after V lost 6 bases and J lost 1 base. Looked up from germline, CDR1 is SNHLY and CDR2 is FYNNEI. The length of the CDR3 is 17 residues. Written as DNA, the CDR3 is TGTGCCAGCAGGCTGAGGACAGGGTCATCTGGGGCCAACGTCCTGACTTTC. As protein: CASRLRTGSSGANVLTF.

This clone came up a few times. The chain employs TRBV7-8 and TRBJ2-2; 7 nucleotides agree with TRBD1. J lost 5 bases, V lost 4 bases, and 7 bases had no gene match. The CDR3 totals 15 residues. Germline CDR1 and CDR2: SGHVS and FQNEAQ. The DNA of the CDR3 is TGTGCCAGCAGCTCGACAGGGACCACTACCGGGGAGCTGTTTTTT. As protein: CASSSTGTTTGELFF.

The gene calls are TRBV5-1 and TRBJ2-3, with 10 positions matching TRBD2. The V gene's germline CDR1 is SGHRS and CDR2 YFSETQ. The CDR3 sequence is 16 residues long. V was pared by 4 bases and J by 4 bases, with 9 bases of the junction left unmatched. The CDR3 reads CASSRRLAGESDTQYF. The CDR3 nucleotides read TGCGCCAGCAGCCGCCGACTAGCGGGTGAATCAGATACGCAGTATTTT.

CDR3 sequence reads: CAWSRTGVSYEQYF. DNA for the CDR3: TGTGCCTGGTCACGAACAGGGGTCTCCTACGAGCAGTACTTC. The rearrangement uses TRBV30 and TRBJ2-7; 7 bases are shared with TRBD1. Germline trimming cut 5 bases from V and 0 bases from J; bases unmatched to any gene: 7. CDR1 and CDR2 from the germline V gene are GTSNPN and SVGIG (reference sequence). There are 14 residues in the CDR3.

The chain joins TRBV19 to TRBJ2-2, with no clear D. Per germline, CDR1 LNHDA and CDR2 SQIVND (reference sequence). The CDR3 covers 13 residues. Trimming shortened V by 2 bases and J by 2 bases, and 3 bases separated the two germline ends. The CDR3 bases are TGTGCCAGTAGTATAAAAAACACCGGGGAGCTGTTTTTT. It codes for CASSIKNTGELFF.

This chain joins TRBV6-1 and TRBJ2-1; 11 bases map to TRBD2. The CDR3 is made up of 15 amino acids. Germline assignment: CDR1 MNHNS and CDR2 SASEGT. The junction had 6 bases not matched to a gene; V was cut back by 6 bases and J by 5 bases. This CDR3 is CASRLLAGAHNEQFF. In nucleotides, the CDR3 is TGTGCCAGCAGACTACTAGCGGGGGCGCACAATGAGCAGTTCTTC.

The CDR3 bases are TGTGCCAGCAGTCTTTATGGGCGCGGCACAGATACGCAGTATTTT. Its protein product is CASSLYGRGTDTQYF. V is TRBV9 and J is TRBJ2-3, with D uncertain. The germline V gene encodes CDR1 SGDLS and CDR2 YYNGEE. The CDR3 sequence is 15 residues long. The V end was cut by 5 bases, the J end by 1 base, with 14 bases between.

This clone was seen a handful of times. Other DNA sequences in this specimen translate into the identical CDR3. The chain is built from TRBV5-4 and TRBJ2-7, with 13 bases lining up with TRBD2. J gave up 2 bases and V 4 bases, and 3 bases lay outside the gene matches. The CDR3 runs to 15 residues. The germline CDR1 and CDR2 sequences are SGHNT and YYREEE (reference sequence). This CDR3 reads CASSPGTSGTYEQYF. DNA of the CDR3: TGTGCCAGCAGCCCCGGGACTAGCGGGACCTACGAGCAGTACTTC. Complete variable domain (other parts from reference TRBV5-4 and TRBJ2-7): ETGVTQSPTHLIKTRGQQVTLRCSSQSGHNTVSWYQQALGQGPQFIFQYYREEENGRGNFPPRFSGLQFPNYSSELNVNALELDDSALYLCASSPGTSGTYEQYFGPGTRLTVT.

This rearrangement joins TRBV27 to TRBJ1-5; no reliable D call. Germline values: CDR1 MNHEY, CDR2 SMNVEV (reference sequence). The CDR3 is made up of 14 amino acids. Trimming stripped 10 bases from V and 4 bases from J, with 17 bases between. CDR3 sequence: CATRFVYFNQPQHF. The CDR3 DNA follows: TGTGCCACCCGTTTTGTATACTTTAATCAGCCCCAGCATTTT.

The chain carries TRBV7-2 and TRBJ2-5, with D perhaps TRBD2 (6 bases). Between the trimmed V and J ends, which lost 0 bases and 4 bases, there was a span of 18 bases. Germline V gene sequence: CDR1 SGHTA, CDR2 FQGNSA. CDR3 length: 17 residues. The CDR3 loop is CASSLAPGTGRGETQYF. The CDR3 DNA reads TGTGCCAGCAGCTTAGCCCCTGGGACTGGGAGAGGAGAGACCCAGTACTTC.

The V and J genes are TRBV2 and TRBJ2-7; TRBD1 agrees at 8 bases. V was pared by 5 bases and J by 3 bases, with 9 bases of the junction left unmatched. The CDR3 is made up of 15 amino acids. Germline CDR1 SNHLY, CDR2 FYNNEI. The CDR3 bases are TGTGCCAGCAGTAAGGCGGGACAGGAGTACTACGAGCAGTACTTC. Protein product: CASSKAGQEYYEQYF.

The chain has TRBV5-4 and TRBJ1-1; unclear D gene. Germline V CDR1 and CDR2: SGHNT, YYREEE (reference sequence). V was trimmed by 2 bases and J by 0 bases, leaving 5 bases between them. The CDR3 spans 13 residues. CDR3 DNA: TGTGCCAGCAGCTTAGGGTTGAACACTGAAGCTTTCTTT. Protein: CASSLGLNTEAFF.

This clone showed up just a few times. The V and J genes are TRBV30 and TRBJ1-1; D is undetermined. The CDR3 spans 13 residues. Between the trimmed V and J ends, which lost 2 bases and 1 base, there was a span of 8 bases. CDR1 and CDR2 (germline): GTSNPN, SVGIG (reference sequence). CDR3 residues: CAWSRGPNTEAFF. CDR3 bases: TGTGCCTGGAGTCGAGGGCCGAACACTGAAGCTTTCTTT.

This chain uses TRBV7-9 with TRBJ1-1, with TRBD1 as a possible D gene (5 bases). Germline CDR1 is SEHNR and CDR2 is FQNEAQ (reference sequence). The CDR3 loop spans 13 amino acids. V was cut by 0 bases and J by 7 bases, with 9 bases left in between. The chain's CDR3 is CASSLAGGDEAFF. In DNA, the CDR3 is TGTGCCAGCAGCTTAGCGGGAGGGGATGAAGCTTTCTTT.

This chain joins TRBV7-3 and TRBJ2-4; 7 bases match TRBD1. Germline CDR1 is SGHTA and CDR2 is FQGTGA. This CDR3 spans 13 amino acids. Trimming removed 4 bases from V and 7 bases from J; junction bases left unmatched: 4. The CDR3 here is CASSSTQGNIQYF. DNA of the CDR3: TGTGCCAGCAGCTCGACACAGGGGAACATTCAGTACTTC. Full variable domain (outside the CDR3, taken from reference TRBV7-3 and TRBJ2-4): GAGVSQTPSNKVTEKGKYVELRCDPISGHTALYWYRQSLGQGPEFLIYFQGTGAADDSGLPNDRFFAVRPEGSVSTLKIQRTERGDSAVYLCASSSTQGNIQYFGAGTRLSVL.

V usage is TRBV25-1 and J usage is TRBJ1-2, with 9 bases matching TRBD1. V dropped 1 base and J dropped 7; count of bases not matched to a gene: 4. CDR1 and CDR2 from the germline V gene are MGHDK and SYGVNS. This CDR3 spans 14 amino acids. The CDR3 protein is CASSEFGQGFGYTF. Written as DNA, the CDR3 is TGTGCCAGCAGTGAATTCGGACAGGGGTTTGGCTACACCTTC.

The rearrangement uses TRBV7-2 and TRBJ1-4; a weak D match, TRBD1 (5 bases). V was cut by 5 bases and J by 4 bases, with 11 bases left in between. Germline CDR1 is SGHTA and CDR2 is FQGNSA. CDR3 size: 14 residues. The CDR3 protein is CASSTGTVNEKLFF. In DNA form, the CDR3 reads TGTGCCAGCAGCACCGGGACGGTTAATGAAAAACTGTTTTTT. Based on the CDR3 plus reference TRBV7-2 and TRBJ1-4, the full variable domain is GAGVSQSPSNKVTEKGKDVELRCDPISGHTALYWYRQSLGQGLEFLIYFQGNSAPDKSGLPSDRFSAERTGGSVSTLTIQRTQQEDSAVYLCASSTGTVNEKLFFGSGTQLSVL.

The chain has TRBV7-9 and TRBJ1-4; D gene unclear. CDR3 size: 14 residues. V was trimmed by 2 bases and J by 8 bases, leaving 12 bases between them. Germline CDR1 SEHNR, CDR2 FQNEAQ (reference sequence). In DNA, the CDR3 is TGTGCCAGCAGCTTACTCAGTGTTGGGGAAAAACTGTTTTTT. Translation gives CASSLLSVGEKLFF.

CDR3 in amino acids: CAWERAGGPYEQYF. Written as DNA, the CDR3 is TGTGCCTGGGAGAGGGCAGGGGGCCCCTACGAGCAGTACTTC. The chain combines TRBV30 with TRBJ2-5, with 8 bases that match TRBD1. Gene TRBJ2-7 matches the end of the DNA better, so the J call may be wrong. This CDR3 spans 14 amino acids. Germline V gene sequence: CDR1 GTSNPN, CDR2 SVGIG (reference sequence).

In this sample, this clone turned up many times. The V call is TRBV5-4, the J call TRBJ1-1; the match to TRBD1 covers 8 bases. The CDR3 totals 17 residues. J lost 1 base, V lost 0 bases, and 8 bases had no gene match. In germline, CDR1 is SGHNT, CDR2 YYREEE (reference sequence). CDR3 in DNA: TGTGCCAGCAGCTTGGCTCAGAGGACAGGGTCGAACACTGAAGCTTTCTTT. This gives the protein CASSLAQRTGSNTEAFF.